One sample yielded the 13 T cell receptor beta chains listed below, sequenced in a study of T cells in Graves' hyperthyroidism and ophthalmopathy. Template material for amplifying TCR beta CDR3 regions consisted of RNA transcripts. A set of HTBI primers served as the primers for a first-round RT-PCR of the TCR CDR3. TCRdb called the multiplex PCR reads again in MiXCR, with one record for every CDR3 protein. The table lists under 600,000 distinct CDR3 sequences, approximately 15% of them singletons, with about 3.5% in the top ten. The sample consisted of blood. The receptors stem from a middle-aged woman with Graves' ophthalmopathy.

This clonotype was seen at least ten times. The CDR3 DNA reads as TGTGCCATCAGTGATCGGGACAGGGGAAGCGATACGCAGTATTTT. Protein sequence: CAISDRDRGSDTQYF. The chain links TRBV10-3 to TRBJ2-3; 10 bases fit TRBD1. Germline trimming cut 3 bases from V and 6 bases from J; bases unmatched to any gene: 6. The germline CDR1 and CDR2 sequences are ENHRY and SYGVKD. The CDR3 contains 15 residues.

In this sample, this clonotype turned up many times. This chain connects TRBV18 to TRBJ2-5; D possibly matches TRBD1 or TRBD2 (5 bases each). This CDR3 has 14 amino acids. Trimming removed 0 bases from V and 6 bases from J, with 11 bases in between. Germline-derived CDR1 and CDR2 are KGHSH and LQKENI. For the CDR3, the DNA is TGTGCCAGCTCACCACCGGGGGAGAGAAAGACCCAGTACTTC. Encoded protein: CASSPPGERKTQYF.

The chain employs TRBV19 and TRBJ2-2; D remains ambiguous. Trimming pared 4 bases from V and 6 bases from J, leaving 18 bases between. This CDR3 comprises 16 residues. Looked up from germline, CDR1 is LNHDA and CDR2 is SQIVND (reference sequence). CDR3 coding DNA: TGTGCCAGTAGTAGGCCCCTCGGAGCGTCCGCCGGGGAGCTGTTTTTT. It translates to CASSRPLGASAGELFF.

This clonotype was seen a handful of times. The V and J genes are TRBV5-1 and TRBJ2-5; D is ambiguous. Trimming stripped 5 bases from V and 1 base from J, with 9 bases between. The CDR3 spans 13 residues. Germline-derived CDR1 and CDR2 are SGHRS and YFSETQ. CDR3 protein: CASRSSPQETQYF. Here the CDR3 DNA reads TGCGCCAGCAGGTCTAGTCCCCAAGAGACCCAGTACTTC.

This rearrangement joins TRBV5-4 to TRBJ2-5; 14 bases agree with TRBD2. The length of the CDR3 is 17 residues. Germline trimming cut 4 bases from V and 2 bases from J; bases unmatched to any gene: 7. From germline, CDR1 is SGHNT and CDR2 YYREEE (reference sequence). The CDR3 DNA sequence: TGTGCCAGCAGCCCATTTGGACTAGCGGGGGGACAAGAGACCCAGTACTTC. Protein sequence: CASSPFGLAGGQETQYF.

A note on this clonotype: A read error may produce the germline difference seen at one junction end. The rearrangement joins TRBV11-2 to TRBJ1-1; weak D call: TRBD1 (5 bases). Germline V gene lookup returns CDR1 SGHAT and CDR2 FQNNGV. This CDR3 has 16 residues. The CDR3: CASSLDRRGPNTEALF. The CDR3 coding sequence is TGTGCCAGCAGCTTAGATCGGAGGGGACCGAACACTGAAGCTCTCTTT.

The chain joins TRBV20-1 to TRBJ2-2; TRBD1 matches 8 bases. Per germline, CDR1 DFQATT and CDR2 SNEGSKA (reference sequence). The CDR3 length is 13 residues. The junction had 7 bases not matched to a gene; V was cut back by 6 bases and J by 7 bases. CDR3 DNA sequence: TGCAGTGCCGGAGACAGGGGCGGCGGGGAGCTGTTTTTT. Its protein is CSAGDRGGGELFF.

This clonotype has more than one count but fewer than ten. The V gene is TRBV19, the J gene TRBJ2-7; D gene uncertain. V was clipped by 7 bases and J by 6 bases, with 10 bases between them. From germline, CDR1 is LNHDA and CDR2 SQIVND (reference sequence). The CDR3 loop spans 11 amino acids. The DNA for the CDR3 is TGTGCCAGTAAGGCAGGCGGCGAGCAGTACTTC. It specifies CASKAGGEQYF. The full variable domain, rest sourced from reference TRBV19 and TRBJ2-7, is DGGITQSPKYLFRKEGQNVTLSCEQNLNHDAMYWYRQDPGQGLRLIYYSQIVNDFQKGDIAEGYSVSREKKESFPLTVTSAQKNPTAFYLCASKAGGEQYFGPGTRLTVT.

CDR3 amino acids: CASSRDQLRLFF. The CDR3 nucleotides read TGTGCCAGCAGCCGAGACCAACTCCGCCTGTTCTTC. The V gene is TRBV3-1, the J gene TRBJ2-1; D is unresolved. Between the trimmed V and J ends, which lost 4 bases and 15 bases, there was a span of 16 bases. Per germline, CDR1 LGHDT and CDR2 YNNKEL (reference sequence). This CDR3 region has 12 residues.

This clonotype was seen a few times. This chain's CDR3 is CASSQDPLRPDTQYF. The DNA of the CDR3 is TGCGCCAGCAGCCAAGATCCCCTCCGACCAGATACGCAGTATTTT. This sequence joins TRBV4-1 and TRBJ2-3; no clear D gene. CDR1 is MGHRA, CDR2 YSYEKL, per germline. The CDR3 totals 15 residues. The germline V and J ends were trimmed by 0 bases and 4 bases, with 11 bases remaining between them.

This clonotype was seen repeatedly, ten times or more. This chain connects TRBV5-1 to TRBJ2-3, with 8 nucleotides matching TRBD1. This CDR3 region has 14 residues. V was pared by 6 bases and J by 0 bases, with 3 bases of the junction left unmatched. CDR1 is SGHRS, CDR2 YFSETQ, per germline. The CDR3 DNA is TGCGCCAGCACCGGGACAGGCAGCACAGATACGCAGTATTTT. Protein sequence: CASTGTGSTDTQYF.

This clonotype was picked up many times. In DNA form, the CDR3 reads TGTGCCAGCAGCTTATCCCGGAAGGATGGCTACACCTTC. Residues: CASSLSRKDGYTF. The chain links TRBV7-9 to TRBJ1-2; D not certain. Germline CDR1 and CDR2: SEHNR and FQNEAQ (reference sequence). V was shortened by 2 bases and J by 6 bases, with 10 bases between the two germline ends. The CDR3 loop spans 13 amino acids. The entire variable domain, with the rest obtained from reference TRBV7-9 and TRBJ1-2, is as follows: DTGVSQNPRHKITKRGQNVTFRCDPISEHNRLYWYRQTLGQGPEFLTYFQNEAQLEKSRLLSDRFSAERPKGSFSTLEIQRTEQGDSAMYLCASSLSRKDGYTFGSGTRLTVV.

The gene calls are TRBV12-3 or TRBV12-4 and TRBJ2-2, with 10 nucleotides matching TRBD2. Germline trimming cut 3 bases from V and 5 bases from J; bases unmatched to any gene: 3. CDR3 size: 15 residues. CDR3 sequence (DNA): TGTGCCAGCAGTTTGATACTAGCGGGAACCGGGGAGCTGTTTTTT. Protein: CASSLILAGTGELFF.